A single T cell receptor beta chain is shown here with its context. The antigen this receptor binds is unknown. No much larger clone exists at a distance of one base, and base qualities are not known. There are 15 amino acids in the CDR3, from cysteine to phenylalanine inclusive. Solely the CDR3 DNA is kept, with 45 bases framed from the first base. Compared with germline, V lacks 6 bases and J lacks 15 bases; bases without a gene match: 13. CDR1 and CDR2, looked up from the germline V gene, are MNHEY and SVGEGT. RNA was extracted using the RNeasy kit, and roughly 0.5 to 1 microgram was reverse transcribed with random hexamers. The immunoSEQ multiplex PCR assay, which covers 54 Vbeta and 13 Jbeta segments, was used to amplify TCR beta CDR3 regions. To correct PCR amplification bias, a synthetic template baseline was used for both primer optimization and computational correction. The study's own analysis went as follows. Only productive sequences were kept, with reads annotated to V, D and J genes according to IMGT and analyzed in immunoSEQ Analyzer. Clonality was calculated as one minus the Shannon entropy normalized by log2 of the number of productive unique sequences. Public and private clones were assessed among the 100 most prevalent clones of each patient and control. Clones were defined as Susac-specific if absent from the healthy and MS cohorts, from over a thousand published viral clones and from other ImmuneACCESS disease sequences. TCRdb passed the public sequencing reads through fastp at Q25 and MiXCR, retaining productive beta sequences. CDR3 protein sequences are deduplicated, and each keeps its most common genes and DNA. TCRdb, not the authors, supplied the V and J calls. The sample table records about 120,000 distinct CDR3 sequences; 94% of these occur just once. The ten largest clones take up roughly 0.092% of the sample.

These data belong to a study of CD8 T cells in Susac syndrome (dated by TCRdb to between 2018 and 2021). Broadly, across the study: The study used repertoire sequencing to test whether antigen drove CD8+ T cell activation and differentiation in Susac syndrome. Study-wide findings and limitations: The number of individuals in the TCR sequencing and HLA analysis was acknowledged as relatively small.

High-throughput TCR beta sequencing profiled peripheral blood CD8+ and CD4+ T cells from healthy donors, Susac syndrome patients and multiple sclerosis patients. Healthy donors were age- and sex-matched controls. Bulk CD8+ and CD4+ T cells were purified by magnetic negative isolation, whereas CD8+ TEMRA cells were enriched by FACS. Blood was collected in EDTA tubes and processed within 24 hours, with PBMCs isolated through density gradient centrifugation. PBMCs intended for TCR sequencing were frozen in liquid nitrogen and were later thawed in a 37 degrees C water bath. Purity of sorted or isolated CD4+, CD8+ and CD8+ TEMRA cells was at least 90%.

The sequencing input was CD4+ T cells from PBMCs. The receptor comes from a human donor in good health. Recombination connected TRBV6-2 or TRBV6-3 to TRBJ2-4, and TRBD2 matches 14 of the central bases. The base sequence is TGTGCCAGCAGGCTCGCCGGGACTAGCGGGAGTTTAAGGTACTTC. Translated, this is CASRLAGTSGSLRYF.